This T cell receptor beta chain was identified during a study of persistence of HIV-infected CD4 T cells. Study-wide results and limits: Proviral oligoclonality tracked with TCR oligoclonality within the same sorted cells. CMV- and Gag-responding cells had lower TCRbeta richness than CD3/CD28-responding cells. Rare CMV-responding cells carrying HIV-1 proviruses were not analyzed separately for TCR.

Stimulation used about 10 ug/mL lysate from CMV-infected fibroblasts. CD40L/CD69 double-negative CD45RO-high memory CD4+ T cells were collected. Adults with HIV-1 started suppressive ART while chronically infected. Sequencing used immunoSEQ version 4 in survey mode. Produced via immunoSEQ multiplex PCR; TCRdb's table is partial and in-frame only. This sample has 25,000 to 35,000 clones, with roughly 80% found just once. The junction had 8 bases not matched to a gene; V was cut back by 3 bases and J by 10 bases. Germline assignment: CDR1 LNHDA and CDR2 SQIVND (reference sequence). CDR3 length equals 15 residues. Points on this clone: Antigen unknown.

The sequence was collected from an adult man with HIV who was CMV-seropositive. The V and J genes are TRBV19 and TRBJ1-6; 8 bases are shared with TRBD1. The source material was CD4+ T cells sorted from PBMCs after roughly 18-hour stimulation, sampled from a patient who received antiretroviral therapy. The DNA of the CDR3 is TGTGCCAGTAGTATGACGGACAGGGTCCCCTCACCCCTCCACTTT. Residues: CASSMTDRVPSPLHF.